This T cell receptor (beta chain) was identified during a study of blood T cell repertoires in COVID-19. At the level of the study: There were acute and convalescent COVID-19 samples, and they came from the United States, Italy and Spain.

TCRdb's copy holds only in-frame clones and misses some; the assay was immunoSEQ multiplex PCR. The table has 150,000 or so clones, roughly 87% seen once. The CDR3 totals 15 residues. V dropped 0 bases and J dropped 6 bases, with 16 bases sitting between them. From germline, CDR1 is SGHKS and CDR2 YYEKEE (reference sequence). V usage is TRBV5-5 and J usage is TRBJ2-7; D uncertain. The receptor's source is a woman in her fifties or sixties who had recovered from COVID-19. The sample comprised PBMCs or T cells enriched from blood (not recorded which). CDR3 protein: CASSLVAGPIPEQYF. The DNA of the CDR3 is TGTGCCAGCAGCTTGGTTGCAGGCCCAATCCCCGAGCAGTACTTC.